Shown below are 4 T cell receptor beta chains from a single sample sequenced in a study of CDR3 diversity in severe acne. TCRdb ran MiXCR on the PCR reads and lists one entry per CDR3 protein. The sample has approximately 79,000 distinct CDR3 sequences, roughly 52% seen once. Sequencing was performed on blood. These receptors originate from a male donor in good health, serving as a control.

Regarding this clonotype: The junction does not match germline at one end; this may be a read error. V usage is TRBV24-1 and J usage is TRBJ1-2; D possibly corresponds to TRBD1 (5 bases). Per germline, CDR1 KGHDR and CDR2 SFDVKD. The CDR3 runs 13 residues. This chain's CDR3 is CATSDPGKTGYTF. CDR3 sequence (DNA): TGCGCCACCAGTGATCCAGGGAAAACCGGCTACACCTTC.

V and J are TRBV29-1 and TRBJ2-1; 8 bases are shared with TRBD1. This CDR3 is 10 amino acids long. Trimming at V came to 8 bases and at J to 12 bases, leaving 6 bases not matched to a gene. Germline V gene lookup returns CDR1 SQVTM and CDR2 ANQGSEA. The CDR3 DNA reads TGCAGCTTAGGAGGGACAGGGCAGTTCTTC. Its protein is CSLGGTGQFF.

Points on this clonotype: The junction and the germline gene differ at one end; a read error may be behind it. This chain connects TRBV7-2 to TRBJ1-1, with D unresolved. Germline assignment: CDR1 SGHTA and CDR2 FQGNSA. The CDR3 has 15 amino acids. This CDR3 reads CARSRWLAGRTEAFF. CDR3 coding DNA: TGCGCCCGCAGCCGTTGGTTAGCCGGGAGAACTGAAGCTTTCTTT.

This clonotype was observed a handful of times. The chain carries TRBV6-1 and TRBJ1-1; no definite D call. From germline, CDR1 is MNHNS and CDR2 SASEGT. Trimming took 1 base from V and 3 from J, leaving 6 bases between them. The CDR3 runs 13 residues. The CDR3, as DNA: TGTGCCAGCAGTGAAGTCGAGGACACTGAAGCTTTCTTT. It encodes CASSEVEDTEAFF.